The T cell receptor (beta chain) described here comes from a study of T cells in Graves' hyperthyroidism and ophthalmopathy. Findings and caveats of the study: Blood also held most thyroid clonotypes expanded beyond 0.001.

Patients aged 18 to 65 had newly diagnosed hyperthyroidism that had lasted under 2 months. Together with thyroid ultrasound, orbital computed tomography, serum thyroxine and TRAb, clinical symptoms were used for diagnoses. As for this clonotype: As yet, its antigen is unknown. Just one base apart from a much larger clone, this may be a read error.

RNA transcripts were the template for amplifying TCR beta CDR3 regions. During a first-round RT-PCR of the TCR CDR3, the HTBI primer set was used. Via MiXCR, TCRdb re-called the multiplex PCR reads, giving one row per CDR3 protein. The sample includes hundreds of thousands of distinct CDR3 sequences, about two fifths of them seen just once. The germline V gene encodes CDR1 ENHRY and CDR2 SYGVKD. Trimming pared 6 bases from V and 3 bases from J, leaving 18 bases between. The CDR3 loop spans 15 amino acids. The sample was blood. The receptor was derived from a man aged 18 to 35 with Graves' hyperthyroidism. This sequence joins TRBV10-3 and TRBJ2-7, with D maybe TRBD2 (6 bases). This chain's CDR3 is CAISPRSSANYEQYF. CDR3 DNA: TGTGCCATCAGCCCCCGCTCTAGCGCGAACTACGAGCAGTACTTC.